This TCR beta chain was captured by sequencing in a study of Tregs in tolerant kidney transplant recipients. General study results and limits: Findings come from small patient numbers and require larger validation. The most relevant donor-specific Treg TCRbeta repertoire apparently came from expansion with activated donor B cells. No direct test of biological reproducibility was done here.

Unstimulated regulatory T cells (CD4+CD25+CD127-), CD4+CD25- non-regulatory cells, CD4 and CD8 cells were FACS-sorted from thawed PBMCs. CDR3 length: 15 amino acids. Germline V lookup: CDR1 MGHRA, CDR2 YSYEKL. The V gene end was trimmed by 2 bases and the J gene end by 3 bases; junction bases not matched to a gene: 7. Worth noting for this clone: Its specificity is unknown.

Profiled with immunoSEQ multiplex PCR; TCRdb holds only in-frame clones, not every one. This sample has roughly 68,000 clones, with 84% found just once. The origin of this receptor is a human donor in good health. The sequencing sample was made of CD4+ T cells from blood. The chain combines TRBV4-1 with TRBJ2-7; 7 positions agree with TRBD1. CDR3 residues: CASSQPGQRYYEQYF. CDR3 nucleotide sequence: TGCGCCAGCAGCCAACCGGGACAGCGTTACTACGAGCAGTACTTC.